The 23 T cell receptor beta chains below come from one sample, sequenced in a study of graft-versus-host responses after intestinal transplantation. Using immunoSEQ multiplex PCR, the repertoire was profiled, and TCRdb retains in-frame clones only, with some absent. The data contain about 57,000 clones, 70% to 90% of them singletons. The sample was PBMCs, taken 26 days after transplant. The source is a human patient who received an intestinal transplant, so some T cells may come from the graft donor.

The chain uses TRBV6-4 and TRBJ1-1, with TRBD1 matching over 7 bases. Germline trimming cut 6 bases from V and 7 bases from J; bases unmatched to any gene: 11. Germline values: CDR1 MRHNA, CDR2 SNTAGT. The CDR3 contains 14 residues. This chain's CDR3 is CASRERQGVGEAFF. The CDR3 DNA reads TGTGCCAGCAGGGAAAGGCAGGGGGTTGGTGAAGCTTTCTTT.

The J gene is TRBJ1-4, the V gene TRBV7-9; 9 nucleotides agree with TRBD1. The CDR3 extends over 18 amino acids. CDR1 is SEHNR and CDR2 is FQNEAQ in the germline V gene (reference sequence). Trimming at V came to 1 base and at J to 3 bases, leaving 9 bases not matched to a gene. The CDR3 DNA reads as TGTGCCAGCAGCTTAGGACTCGACAGGGGGGTTGCTAATGAAAAACTGTTTTTT. Protein sequence: CASSLGLDRGVANEKLFF.

The chain employs TRBV6-1 and TRBJ1-1; possible D gene TRBD1, 5 bases. V was trimmed by 3 bases and J by 0 bases, leaving 11 bases between them. Germline CDR1 is MNHNS and CDR2 is SASEGT. This CDR3 is 15 amino acids long. CDR3 DNA: TGTGCCAGCAGTGAGGGCAGGGAGGTGAACACTGAAGCTTTCTTT. It yields the protein CASSEGREVNTEAFF.

The chain links TRBV27 to TRBJ1-2; D is perhaps TRBD1 (6 bases). Trimming removed 7 bases from V and 8 bases from J, with 20 bases in between. The CDR3 length is 14 residues. Germline loops: CDR1 MNHEY, CDR2 SMNVEV (reference sequence). CDR3 nucleotide sequence: TGTGCCAGCACCTCCTTGGGGGGGGCGGACGGCTACACCTTC. Its translation is CASTSLGGADGYTF.

The V call is TRBV27, the J call TRBJ1-6; D might be TRBD1 (6 bases). Per the germline V gene, CDR1 is MNHEY and CDR2 is SMNVEV (reference sequence). The V and J ends lost 5 bases and 4 bases respectively, with 24 bases between them. This CDR3 has 19 amino acids. The CDR3: CASSNRGSPPTTYNSPLHF. CDR3 DNA sequence: TGTGCCAGCAGTAATAGGGGGTCCCCCCCGACTACATATAATTCACCCCTCCACTTT.

The chain combines TRBV5-5 with TRBJ1-5; 8 positions match TRBD1. V gave up 0 bases and J gave up 6 bases; unmatched junction bases: 5. Germline V gene data show CDR1 as SGHKS and CDR2 as YYEKEE (reference sequence). The CDR3 is 15 amino acids. The CDR3 bases are TGTGCCAGCAGCTTGGCGCAGGGGGCCCCTCAGCCCCAGCATTTT. Its translation: CASSLAQGAPQPQHF.

The chain recombines TRBV15 with TRBJ2-6; D gene uncertain. Germline CDR1 LNHNV, CDR2 YYDKDF (reference sequence). Trimming left V 2 bases short and J 1 base short, with 3 bases between. CDR3 length: 14 amino acids. CDR3 DNA sequence: TGTGCCACCAGCAGACCGTCTGGGGCCAACGTCCTGACTTTC. It encodes CATSRPSGANVLTF.

The V call is TRBV7-9, the J call TRBJ1-2; TRBD1 matches at 8 bases. Germline CDR1 and CDR2: SEHNR and FQNEAQ (reference sequence). The CDR3 spans 14 residues. Germline trimming cut 3 bases from V and 4 bases from J; bases unmatched to any gene: 4. CDR3 region: CASSLTGDPYGYTF. The CDR3, as DNA: TGTGCCAGCAGCTTGACAGGGGATCCCTATGGCTACACCTTC.

This sequence joins TRBV7-9 and TRBJ2-2; no definite D call. CDR3 size: 13 residues. Germline CDR1 SEHNR, CDR2 FQNEAQ (reference sequence). The V and J ends lost 3 bases and 6 bases respectively, with 8 bases between them. The CDR3 protein is CASSLSEAGELFF. Here the CDR3 DNA reads TGTGCCAGCAGCTTGTCAGAGGCCGGGGAGCTGTTTTTT. The full variable domain, rest sourced from reference TRBV7-9 and TRBJ2-2, is DTGVSQNPRHKITKRGQNVTFRCDPISEHNRLYWYRQTLGQGPEFLTYFQNEAQLEKSRLLSDRFSAERPKGSFSTLEIQRTEQGDSAMYLCASSLSEAGELFFGEGSRLTVL.

The chain carries TRBV4-1 and TRBJ2-7; D remains ambiguous. This CDR3 has 15 residues. Germline loops: CDR1 MGHRA, CDR2 YSYEKL. Trimming took 0 bases from V and 2 from J, leaving 11 bases between them. The CDR3, as DNA: TGCGCCAGCAGCCAAGAGTTGGGCTCTCCCTACGAGCAGTACTTC. Translating gives CASSQELGSPYEQYF.

The V call is TRBV15, the J call TRBJ2-5, with a possible D match to TRBD2 (6 bases). This CDR3 is 15 amino acids long. Germline V gene lookup returns CDR1 LNHNV and CDR2 YYDKDF (reference sequence). Trimming removed 1 base at V and 1 base at J, with 10 bases between. CDR3 sequence reads: CATSRAGGAQETQYF. CDR3 in DNA: TGTGCCACCAGCAGAGCCGGCGGGGCCCAAGAGACCCAGTACTTC. Full variable domain (rest looked up from reference TRBV15 and TRBJ2-5): DAMVIQNPRYQVTQFGKPVTLSCSQTLNHNVMYWYQQKSSQAPKLLFHYYDKDFNNEADTPDNFQSRRPNTSFCFLDIRSPGLGDTAMYLCATSRAGGAQETQYFGPGTRLLVL.

This sequence joins TRBV6-5 and TRBJ2-3; D possibly corresponds to TRBD2 (6 bases). Germline V gene lookup returns CDR1 MNHEY and CDR2 SVGAGI. V was shortened by 4 bases and J by 1 base, with 9 bases between the two germline ends. The CDR3 extends over 14 amino acids. The CDR3 bases are TGTGCCAGCAGTTTCCCGGGGGGCACAGATACGCAGTATTTT. It yields the protein CASSFPGGTDTQYF.

This chain joins TRBV27 and TRBJ1-5; 7 bases are a match to TRBD1. This CDR3 region has 16 residues. V was pared by 5 bases and J by 1 base, with 8 bases of the junction left unmatched. The V gene's germline CDR1 is MNHEY and CDR2 SMNVEV (reference sequence). CDR3 bases: TGTGCCAGCAGTGCAGCGACAGGGTTCAGCAATCAGCCCCAGCATTTT. Residues: CASSAATGFSNQPQHF.

The chain recombines TRBV4-1 with TRBJ2-7; 9 positions match TRBD2. From germline, CDR1 is MGHRA and CDR2 YSYEKL. The CDR3 has 15 residues. V trimming: 4 bases; J trimming: 2 bases; junction bases outside the gene matches: 6. In DNA form, the CDR3 reads TGCGCCAGCAGCCTCCTTAGCGGGGGCCCCTACGAGCAGTACTTC. Translating it yields CASSLLSGGPYEQYF.

Only a few counts were recorded for this clone. The chain uses TRBV4-1 and TRBJ1-4; 7 nucleotides agree with TRBD1. The CDR3 runs 15 residues. The germline V gene encodes CDR1 MGHRA and CDR2 YSYEKL. Trimming at V came to 0 bases and at J to 4 bases, leaving 2 bases not matched to a gene. Here the CDR3 DNA reads TGCGCCAGCAGCCAAGAGGGACAGATTAATGAAAAACTGTTTTTT. It encodes CASSQEGQINEKLFF.

The V gene is TRBV19, the J gene TRBJ1-2; 9 bases are shared with TRBD1. The CDR3 spans 15 residues. The germline V gene encodes CDR1 LNHDA and CDR2 SQIVND (reference sequence). V was pared by 4 bases and J by 4 bases, with 7 bases of the junction left unmatched. CDR3 in amino acids: CASSTGQGSSYGYTF. The CDR3 nucleotides are TGTGCCAGTAGTACCGGACAGGGGTCTTCCTATGGCTACACCTTC.

This chain uses TRBV19 with TRBJ2-3; 8 bases agree with TRBD1. The CDR3 has 15 amino acids. Unmatched junction bases numbered 8, after V lost 3 bases and J lost 6 bases. CDR1 and CDR2 from the germline V gene are LNHDA and SQIVND (reference sequence). Written as DNA, the CDR3 is TGTGCCAGTAGTATGGGGACAGGAGCACTCGATACGCAGTATTTT. As protein: CASSMGTGALDTQYF.

V gene TRBV6-6 combines with J gene TRBJ2-7; 7 nucleotides line up with TRBD1. Trimming at V came to 2 bases and at J to 2 bases, leaving 6 bases not matched to a gene. Germline values: CDR1 MNHNY, CDR2 SVGAGI (reference sequence). The length of the CDR3 is 15 residues. CDR3 sequence reads: CASSYGRDSAYEQYV. CDR3 bases: TGTGCCAGCAGTTACGGACGGGACAGCGCCTACGAGCAGTACGTC.

The chain links TRBV28 to TRBJ2-4, with D tentatively TRBD1 (6 bases). Trimming took off 2 bases at V and 1 base at J, with 18 bases between the two ends. The CDR3 sequence is 18 residues long. Germline V lookup: CDR1 MDHEN, CDR2 SYDVKM. The DNA of the CDR3 is TGTGCCAGCAGTTTAAATAGGGGGAATGGGTGGGCCAAAAACATTCAGTACTTC. This translates into CASSLNRGNGWAKNIQYF.

V gene TRBV4-1 combines with J gene TRBJ2-3; possibly TRBD2 for D (6 bases). There are 15 residues in the CDR3. The germline V and J ends were trimmed by 3 bases and 4 bases, with 14 bases remaining between them. Germline CDR1 reads MGHRA; CDR2 reads YSYEKL. The CDR3 DNA follows: TGCGCCAGCAGCCAGGGCGGGACCTCCGCAGATACGCAGTATTTT. The encoded protein is CASSQGGTSADTQYF.

This chain uses TRBV28 with TRBJ2-7; 8 bases are a match to TRBD1. The ends lost 5 bases at V and 2 bases at J; junction bases unmatched: 8. The CDR3 runs 15 residues. CDR1 and CDR2 (germline): MDHEN, SYDVKM. For the CDR3, the DNA is TGTGCCAGCAGTAGGTCGGCAGGGGGCACCTACGAGCAGTACTTC. Its protein product is CASSRSAGGTYEQYF.

Concerning this clone: At one boundary the junction diverges from the germline segment, which might be a read error. The chain employs TRBV7-7 and TRBJ2-5; tentatively, D is TRBD1 (6 bases). Germline-derived CDR1 and CDR2 are SSHAT and FNYEAQ (reference sequence). The CDR3 is 12 residues long. As DNA, the CDR3 is TGTGCTAGCAGCCTCCAGGGGGAGACCCAGTACTTC. Translating gives CASSLQGETQYF.

The sample holds one count of this clone. V and J are TRBV19 and TRBJ2-2; a possible D gene is TRBD1 (5 bases). Germline V gene data show CDR1 as LNHDA and CDR2 as SQIVND (reference sequence). Trimming stripped 3 bases from V and 4 bases from J, with 15 bases between. The CDR3 consists of 16 residues. This chain's CDR3 is CASSIVPGPGTGELFF. The CDR3 nucleotides read TGTGCCAGTAGTATCGTTCCAGGGCCCGGCACCGGGGAGCTGTTTTTT.